Presented here are 28 T cell receptor beta chains from one specimen sequenced in a study of T cells in Graves' hyperthyroidism and ophthalmopathy. TCR beta CDR3 region amplification was performed from RNA transcripts. A first-round RT-PCR of the TCR CDR3 used the HTBI primer set. MiXCR, run by TCRdb on the multiplex PCR reads, gives a single entry per CDR3 protein. The data hold 300,000 to 450,000 distinct CDR3 sequences, with 15% to 20% observed a single time. Sequenced input: blood. These receptors originate from a woman aged 40 to 50 with Graves' ophthalmopathy.

V usage is TRBV28 and J usage is TRBJ2-5; D is possibly TRBD1 (7 bases). V was shortened by 4 bases and J by 1 base, with 22 bases between the two germline ends. CDR3 length equals 18 residues. Germline V gives CDR1 MDHEN, CDR2 SYDVKM. Here the CDR3 reads CASSSIASRGELQETQYF. The CDR3 region has the DNA TGTGCCAGCAGTTCCATAGCCTCCAGGGGGGAACTCCAAGAGACCCAGTACTTC. The full variable domain, its missing parts supplied by reference TRBV28 and TRBJ2-5, is DVKVTQSSRYLVKRTGEKVFLECVQDMDHENMFWYRQDPGLGLRLIYFSYDVKMKEKGDIPEGYSVSREKKERFSLILESASTNQTSMYLCASSSIASRGELQETQYFGPGTRLLVL.

This clonotype came up many times. The rearrangement joins TRBV11-2 to TRBJ2-7; no reliable D call. Trimming took 3 bases from V and 0 from J, leaving 9 bases between them. Germline-derived CDR1 and CDR2 are SGHAT and FQNNGV. The CDR3 is made up of 14 amino acids. CDR3 residues: CASSFSLSSYEQYF. CDR3 coding DNA: TGTGCCAGCAGCTTTAGTCTCAGCTCCTACGAGCAGTACTTC.

This clonotype was picked up many times. The chain couples TRBV12-3 or TRBV12-4 to TRBJ2-1; TRBD1 might be the D (6 bases). V shed 2 bases and J shed 8 bases, with 13 bases lying between them. The CDR3 loop spans 14 amino acids. In DNA, the CDR3 is TGTGCCAGCAGTTTAAGGGGGAGAGGAGATGAGCAGTTCTTC. The encoded protein is CASSLRGRGDEQFF.

This clonotype was seen repeatedly, ten times or more. This chain joins TRBV30 and TRBJ2-2; 7 bases match TRBD2. The CDR3 consists of 15 residues. With V trimmed by 4 bases and J by 5 bases, 10 bases remained unmatched. Germline V gene lookup returns CDR1 GTSNPN and CDR2 SVGIG (reference sequence). CDR3: CAWKTSRIETGELFF. CDR3 sequence (DNA): TGTGCCTGGAAGACTAGCCGAATAGAGACCGGGGAGCTGTTTTTT.

This clonotype appeared many times. The chain uses TRBV2 and TRBJ1-1; D ambiguous. V lost 3 bases and J lost 1, with 9 bases in between. Germline V gene lookup returns CDR1 SNHLY and CDR2 FYNNEI. CDR3 length: 14 amino acids. The DNA for the CDR3 is TGTGCCAGCAGTGAGGAACACCCGAACACTGAAGCTTTCTTT. This codes for CASSEEHPNTEAFF. Variable domain in full (rest from reference TRBV2 and TRBJ1-1): EPEVTQTPSHQVTQMGQEVILRCVPISNHLYFYWYRQILGQKVEFLVSFYNNEISEKSEIFDDQFSVERPDGSNFTLKIRSTKLEDSAMYFCASSEEHPNTEAFFGQGTRLTVV.

This clonotype was seen at least ten times. The rearrangement uses TRBV19 and TRBJ2-7; 11 bases line up with TRBD1. There are 17 residues in the CDR3. The germline gives CDR1 LNHDA, CDR2 SQIVND (reference sequence). V lost 4 bases, J lost 5 bases, and 13 bases stayed unmatched. In nucleotides, the CDR3 is TGTGCCAGTAGTACTTCCCCTCATCCGGGACAGGGGGACGAGCAGTACTTC. Protein product: CASSTSPHPGQGDEQYF.

Many counts were recorded for this clonotype. The rearrangement joins TRBV11-2 to TRBJ2-4, with TRBD1 matching 10 bases. CDR1 and CDR2 from the germline V gene are SGHAT and FQNNGV. V shed 2 bases and J 14 bases; nucleotides not matched to a gene: 6. The CDR3 has 13 amino acids. The CDR3 loop is CASSLSTGTGEYF. The DNA of the CDR3 is TGTGCCAGCAGCTTAAGTACTGGGACAGGGGAGTACTTC.

Only a few counts were recorded for this clonotype. This chain uses TRBV4-1 with TRBJ2-7; 8 bases are shared with TRBD2. V lost 3 bases to trimming and J lost 0 bases; unmatched junction nucleotides: 7. Germline loops: CDR1 MGHRA, CDR2 YSYEKL. The CDR3 has 16 amino acids. The CDR3 reads CASSHLAGTSSYEQYF. Written as DNA, the CDR3 is TGCGCCAGCAGCCATTTAGCCGGGACTAGCTCCTACGAGCAGTACTTC.

This clonotype occurred many times. V gene TRBV29-1 combines with J gene TRBJ2-7, with a tentative D call TRBD1 (5 bases). Germline V gene sequence: CDR1 SQVTM, CDR2 ANQGSEA. The CDR3 loop spans 14 amino acids. Trimming took 4 bases from V and 3 from J, leaving 16 bases between them. The CDR3 DNA sequence: TGCAGCGTTGGAAGGGGAATAGAAAACTACGAGCAGTACTTC. The encoded protein is CSVGRGIENYEQYF.

This clonotype was picked up a small number of times. This chain joins TRBV6-1 and TRBJ2-4; 10 nucleotides align to TRBD2. Per germline, CDR1 MNHNS and CDR2 SASEGT. This CDR3 contains 16 residues. J lost 3 bases, V lost 6 bases, and 8 bases had no gene match. In nucleotides, the CDR3 is TGTGCCAGCAGCAACCAAGCGGGAGGGGGCAAAAACATTCAGTACTTC. Translating gives CASSNQAGGGKNIQYF.

At least ten counts were recorded for this clonotype. The V and J genes are TRBV6-1 and TRBJ2-7; 9 positions match TRBD1. The CDR3 totals 14 residues. V lost 10 bases, J lost 4 bases, and 11 bases stayed unmatched. The V gene's germline CDR1 is MNHNS and CDR2 SASEGT. CDR3 amino acids: CATSGQGSSYEQYF. CDR3 bases: TGTGCCACCTCGGGACAGGGTTCTTCTTACGAGCAGTACTTC.

This clonotype was seen repeatedly, ten times or more. The chain recombines TRBV19 with TRBJ1-5, with 10 bases that match TRBD1. CDR3 length: 15 amino acids. Per the germline V gene, CDR1 is LNHDA and CDR2 is SQIVND (reference sequence). Trimming took 7 bases from V and 7 from J; bases not matched to a gene: 10. CDR3: CASTSTGTGEQPQHF. For the CDR3, the DNA is TGTGCCAGTACCTCCACCGGGACAGGGGAACAGCCCCAGCATTTT.

At least ten counts were recorded for this clonotype. The J gene is TRBJ2-4, the V gene TRBV11-1, with D possibly being TRBD1 or TRBD2 (6 bases each). Germline V gene sequence: CDR1 SGHAT, CDR2 FQDESV (reference sequence). V was clipped by 7 bases and J by 12 bases, with 22 bases between them. The CDR3 has 14 amino acids. The CDR3 loop is CASKGRSGVRCQYF. As DNA, the CDR3 is TGTGCCAGCAAGGGGAGGTCAGGGGTACGTTGTCAGTACTTC.

This clonotype has ten or more counts. CDR3 sequence (DNA): TGTGCCACCAGCAGAGGTGGTCTAGCGGGGGTTACCGGGGAGCTGTTTTTT. As protein: CATSRGGLAGVTGELFF. This chain links TRBV15 with TRBJ2-2; 10 bases are shared with TRBD2. V trimming: 1 base; J trimming: 5 bases; junction bases outside the gene matches: 7. Germline values: CDR1 LNHNV, CDR2 YYDKDF (reference sequence). This CDR3 region has 17 residues.

This clonotype was found many times. The J gene is TRBJ2-2, the V gene TRBV11-2; 14 bases match TRBD2. The CDR3 runs to 15 residues. The germline V gene encodes CDR1 SGHAT and CDR2 FQNNGV. With 5 bases clipped from V and 5 bases from J, the junction kept 1 base outside the gene matches. The CDR3: CASSGTSGSTGELFF. Here the CDR3 DNA reads TGTGCCAGCAGCGGGACTAGCGGGAGTACCGGGGAGCTGTTTTTT. Full variable domain (outside the CDR3, taken from reference TRBV11-2 and TRBJ2-2): EAGVAQSPRYKIIEKRQSVAFWCNPISGHATLYWYQQILGQGPKLLIQFQNNGVVDDSQLPKDRFSAERLKGVDSTLKIQPAKLEDSAVYLCASSGTSGSTGELFFGEGSRLTVL.

This chain connects TRBV6-1 to TRBJ1-4; 8 nucleotides line up with TRBD1. Germline-derived CDR1 and CDR2 are MNHNS and SASEGT. CDR3 size: 15 residues. With V trimmed by 4 bases and J by 6 bases, 7 bases remained unmatched. The CDR3 spells CASSGDRGVDEKLFF. CDR3 nucleotide sequence: TGTGCCAGCAGTGGCGACAGGGGAGTCGATGAAAAACTGTTTTTT.

This clonotype has at least ten counts. V is TRBV12-3 or TRBV12-4 and J is TRBJ1-1; D may be TRBD1 (6 bases). Trimming cost V 7 bases and J 4 bases, with 19 bases left between them. This CDR3 has 15 residues. The CDR3 spells CASNQIPTGPTEAFF. CDR3 coding DNA: TGTGCCAGCAACCAAATACCGACAGGTCCCACTGAAGCTTTCTTT.

The chain employs TRBV12-3 or TRBV12-4 and TRBJ1-1, with unresolved D. The V end was cut by 2 bases, the J end by 4 bases, with 8 bases between. The CDR3 length is 13 residues. In DNA, the CDR3 is TGTGCCAGCAGTTTAACTGACACCACTGAAGCTTTCTTT. Translating gives CASSLTDTTEAFF.

V and J are TRBV5-1 and TRBJ1-1, with D possibly being TRBD1 (6 bases). The V gene's germline CDR1 is SGHRS and CDR2 YFSETQ. CDR3 size: 14 residues. V was clipped by 4 bases and J by 3 bases, with 13 bases between them. CDR3 DNA: TGCGCCAGCAGCAGACAGGAAGGGGACACTGAAGCTTTCTTT. Translation: CASSRQEGDTEAFF.

Many counts were recorded for this clonotype. The chain has TRBV27 and TRBJ1-2; 7 bases fit TRBD1. V lost 3 bases to trimming and J lost 4 bases; unmatched junction nucleotides: 2. The CDR3 covers 13 residues. Germline V CDR1 and CDR2: MNHEY, SMNVEV (reference sequence). The CDR3 nucleotides are TGTGCCAGCAGTTTGGGACAGTTCTATGGCTACACCTTC. It translates to CASSLGQFYGYTF.

At least ten counts were recorded for this clonotype. The chain combines TRBV19 with TRBJ1-1, with 9 bases identical to TRBD1. Trimming took 7 bases from V and 1 from J; bases not matched to a gene: 4. Germline V gene data show CDR1 as LNHDA and CDR2 as SQIVND (reference sequence). This CDR3 spans 14 amino acids. The CDR3 DNA reads TGTGCCAGTATGGTGGGACAGGGGAACACTGAAGCTTTCTTT. Translation: CASMVGQGNTEAFF.

The chain combines TRBV28 with TRBJ1-2; D uncertain. The V gene's germline CDR1 is MDHEN and CDR2 SYDVKM. V was pared by 3 bases and J by 7 bases, with 9 bases between. The CDR3 totals 12 residues. The DNA for the CDR3 is TGTGCCAGCAGTTTGGTGGGTAGTGGCTACACCTTC. Amino acid sequence: CASSLVGSGYTF.

This clonotype was seen repeatedly, ten times or more. V gene TRBV20-1 combines with J gene TRBJ2-7, with 16 bases fitting TRBD2. CDR3 length: 17 residues. Germline CDR1 is DFQATT and CDR2 is SNEGSKA (reference sequence). J was trimmed by 7 bases and V by 6 bases; bases with no gene match: 15. The CDR3 reads CSASIIIGTSGRGEQYF. The CDR3 nucleotides are TGCAGTGCCTCAATAATAATTGGGACTAGCGGGAGGGGGGAGCAGTACTTC.

This clonotype appeared many times. The chain links TRBV28 to TRBJ1-5, with D possibly matching TRBD1 (6 bases). CDR3 length: 14 residues. From germline, CDR1 is MDHEN and CDR2 SYDVKM. V dropped 6 bases and J dropped 0 bases, with 9 bases sitting between them. The chain's CDR3 is CASRDSDSNQPQHF. For the CDR3, the DNA is TGTGCCAGCAGGGACAGCGATAGCAATCAGCCCCAGCATTTT.

The J gene is TRBJ2-7, the V gene TRBV28, with 10 bases fitting TRBD2. Germline loops: CDR1 MDHEN, CDR2 SYDVKM. The length of the CDR3 is 13 residues. Trimming took 6 bases from V and 7 from J; bases not matched to a gene: 6. DNA for the CDR3: TGTGCCAGCAGCCGCCTAGCGGGAGAAGAGCAGTACTTC. Translated, it gives CASSRLAGEEQYF.

In its sample, this clonotype was seen many times. This rearrangement joins TRBV28 to TRBJ1-2; D is ambiguous. Trimming removed 4 bases from V and 7 bases from J, with 10 bases in between. The CDR3 is 12 amino acids. Germline-derived CDR1 and CDR2 are MDHEN and SYDVKM. CDR3 bases: TGTGCCAGCAGTTCCCAGAGGTCTGGCTACACCTTC. This translates into CASSSQRSGYTF.

This clonotype was seen many times. Here the CDR3 reads CASSLGLFSYEQYF. The CDR3 region has the DNA TGTGCCAGCAGCCTAGGCCTGTTCTCCTACGAGCAGTACTTC. The chain has TRBV27 and TRBJ2-7; D is uncertain. Germline V gene data show CDR1 as MNHEY and CDR2 as SMNVEV (reference sequence). The CDR3 has 14 residues. The V gene lost 6 bases and the J gene lost 0 bases, with 12 bases spanning the gap.

This clonotype showed up many times. The gene calls are TRBV5-5 and TRBJ2-7; 7 positions agree with TRBD2. The CDR3 length is 14 residues. The ends lost 2 bases at V and 11 bases at J; junction bases unmatched: 13. Germline V gene data show CDR1 as SGHKS and CDR2 as YYEKEE (reference sequence). Here the CDR3 DNA reads TGTGCCAGCAGCTTCGACAGCGGGACGGGAGTGGAGTACTTC. This gives the protein CASSFDSGTGVEYF.